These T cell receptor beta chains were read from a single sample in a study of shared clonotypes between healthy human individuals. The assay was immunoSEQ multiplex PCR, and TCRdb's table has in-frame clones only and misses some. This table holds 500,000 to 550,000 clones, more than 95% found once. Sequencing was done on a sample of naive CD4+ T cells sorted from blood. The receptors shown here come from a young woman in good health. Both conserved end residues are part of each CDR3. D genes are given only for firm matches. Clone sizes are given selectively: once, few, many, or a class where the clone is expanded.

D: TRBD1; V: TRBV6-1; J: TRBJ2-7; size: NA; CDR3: CASSGQPGQVGYEQYF; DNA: TGTGCCAGCAGTGGGCAACCGGGACAGGTGGGCTACGAGCAGTACTTC
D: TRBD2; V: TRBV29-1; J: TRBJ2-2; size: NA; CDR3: CSAERTSGNTGELFF; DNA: TGCAGCGCCGAGAGGACTAGCGGTAACACCGGGGAGCTGTTTTTT
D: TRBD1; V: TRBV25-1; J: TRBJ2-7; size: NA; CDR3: CASSEWAGGRVHEQYF; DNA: TGTGCCAGCAGTGAATGGGCAGGGGGCCGTGTCCACGAGCAGTACTTC
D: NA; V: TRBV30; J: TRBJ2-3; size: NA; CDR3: CAWSGPSDTQYF; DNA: TGTGCCTGGAGCGGACCGTCGGATACGCAGTATTTT
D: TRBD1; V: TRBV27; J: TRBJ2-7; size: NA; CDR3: CASSLSGTVVHEQYF; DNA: TGTGCCAGCAGCTTGTCCGGGACAGTAGTCCACGAGCAGTACTTC
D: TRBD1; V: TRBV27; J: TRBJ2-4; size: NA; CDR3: CASSMGQGKLAKNIQYF; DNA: TGTGCCAGCAGTATGGGACAGGGGAAGTTAGCCAAAAACATTCAGTACTTC
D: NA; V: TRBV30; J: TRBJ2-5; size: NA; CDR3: CAWIGRGGPPGQETQYF; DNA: TGTGCCTGGATAGGGCGGGGCGGACCCCCCGGGCAAGAGACCCAGTACTTC
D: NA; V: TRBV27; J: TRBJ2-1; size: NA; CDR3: CASSPRHPGAVDEQFF; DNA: TGTGCCAGCAGTCCCCGTCATCCGGGAGCGGTGGATGAGCAGTTCTTC
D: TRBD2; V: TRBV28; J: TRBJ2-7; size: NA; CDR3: CASSFSWTSSYEQYF; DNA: TGTGCCAGCAGTTTTTCGTGGACTAGCTCCTACGAGCAGTACTTC
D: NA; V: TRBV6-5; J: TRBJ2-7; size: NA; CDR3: CASSYSRQGTYEQYF; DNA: TGTGCCAGCAGTTACTCGAGGCAGGGGACTTACGAGCAGTACTTC
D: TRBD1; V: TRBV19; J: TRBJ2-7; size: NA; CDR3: CASSIGDRRSYEQYF; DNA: TGTGCCAGTAGTATAGGGGACAGGCGATCCTACGAGCAGTACTTC
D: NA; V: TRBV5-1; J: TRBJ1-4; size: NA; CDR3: CASSLLGRGAPGYEKLFF; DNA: TGCGCCAGCAGCTTGTTAGGCAGGGGCGCGCCTGGGTATGAAAAACTGTTTTTT
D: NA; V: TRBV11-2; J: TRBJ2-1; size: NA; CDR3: CASSWVGEGEQFF; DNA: TGTGCCAGCAGCTGGGTGGGGGAAGGTGAGCAGTTCTTC
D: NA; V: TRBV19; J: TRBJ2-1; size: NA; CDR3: CASSRWLADEQFF; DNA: TGTGCCAGTAGTAGATGGTTAGCGGATGAGCAGTTCTTC
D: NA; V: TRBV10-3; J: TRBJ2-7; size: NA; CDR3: CAISDQQGYEQYF; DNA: TGTGCCATCAGTGACCAACAGGGCTACGAGCAGTACTTC
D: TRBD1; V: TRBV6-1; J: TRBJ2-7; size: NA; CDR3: CASIDRGRYEQYF; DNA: TGTGCCAGCATTGACAGGGGGAGGTACGAGCAGTACTTC
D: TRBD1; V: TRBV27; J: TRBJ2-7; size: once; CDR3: CASSKAAGGSYEQYF; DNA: TGTGCCAGCAGTAAAGCGGCAGGGGGTTCCTACGAGCAGTACTTC
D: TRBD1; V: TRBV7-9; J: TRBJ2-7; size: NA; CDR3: CASRPTGNEQYF; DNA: TGTGCCAGCAGGCCGACAGGGAACGAGCAGTACTTC
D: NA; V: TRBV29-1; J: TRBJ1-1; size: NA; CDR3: CSVRWPADEAFF; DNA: TGCAGCGTGCGGTGGCCTGCTGATGAAGCTTTCTTT
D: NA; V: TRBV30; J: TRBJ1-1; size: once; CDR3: CAWSNIRNTEAFF; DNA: TGTGCCTGGAGCAACATAAGGAACACTGAAGCTTTCTTT
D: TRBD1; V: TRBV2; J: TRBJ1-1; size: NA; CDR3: CASRDRGHRGAFF; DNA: TGTGCCAGCAGGGACAGGGGCCATAGGGGGGCTTTCTTT
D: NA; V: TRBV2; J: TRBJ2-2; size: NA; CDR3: CASSDKIPYSNTGELFF; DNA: TGTGCCAGCAGTGATAAAATACCCTACTCGAACACCGGGGAGCTGTTTTTT
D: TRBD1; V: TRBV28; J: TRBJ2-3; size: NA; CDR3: CASSSPGTGGRDTQYF; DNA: TGTGCCAGCAGTTCCCCCGGGACAGGGGGCAGAGATACGCAGTATTTT
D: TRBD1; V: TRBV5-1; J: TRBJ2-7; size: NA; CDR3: CASSPGQGADEQYF; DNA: TGCGCCAGCAGCCCCGGCCAGGGGGCGGACGAGCAGTACTTC
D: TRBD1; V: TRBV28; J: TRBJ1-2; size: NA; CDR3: CASRTSGTGLLHGYTF; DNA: TGTGCCAGCCGAACCTCCGGGACAGGGTTGCTTCATGGCTACACCTTC
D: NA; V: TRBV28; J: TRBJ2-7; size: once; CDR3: CASSLRRAYEQYF; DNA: TGTGCCAGCAGTTTACGACGAGCCTACGAGCAGTACTTC
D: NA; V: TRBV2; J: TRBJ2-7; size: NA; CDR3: CASSEQVQQYF; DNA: TGTGCCAGCAGTGAACAGGTACAGCAGTACTTC
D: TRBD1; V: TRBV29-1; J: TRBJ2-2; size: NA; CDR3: CSARDRKSSNTGELFF; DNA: TGCAGCGCACGGGACAGGAAGAGCTCGAACACCGGGGAGCTGTTTTTT
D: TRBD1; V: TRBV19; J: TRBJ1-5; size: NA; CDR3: CATTDRRGNQPQHF; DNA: TGTGCCACCACGGACAGGAGGGGCAATCAGCCCCAGCATTTT
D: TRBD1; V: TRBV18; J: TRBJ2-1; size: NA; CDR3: CASSRDRDYNEQFF; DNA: TGTGCCAGCAGCCGGGACAGGGATTACAATGAGCAGTTCTTC
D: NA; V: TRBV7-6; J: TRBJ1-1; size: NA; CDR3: CASSFGGHNTEAFF; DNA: TGTGCCAGCAGCTTTGGGGGACACAACACTGAAGCTTTCTTT
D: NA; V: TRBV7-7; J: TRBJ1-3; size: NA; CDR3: CASSLGQSSGNTIYF; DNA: TGTGCCAGCAGCTTAGGACAGAGCTCTGGAAACACCATATATTTT
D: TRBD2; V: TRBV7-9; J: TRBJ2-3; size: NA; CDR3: CASSSTGTSGRLSDTQYF; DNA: TGTGCCAGCAGCTCCACTGGGACTAGCGGGAGGTTATCAGATACGCAGTATTTT
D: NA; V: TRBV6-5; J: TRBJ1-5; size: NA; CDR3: CANTVNSRDQPQHF; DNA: TGTGCCAACACAGTTAATAGCAGGGATCAGCCCCAGCATTTT
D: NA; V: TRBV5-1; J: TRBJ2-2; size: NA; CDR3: CASRAGTANTGELFF; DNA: TGCGCCAGCAGGGCCGGGACGGCGAACACCGGGGAGCTGTTTTTT
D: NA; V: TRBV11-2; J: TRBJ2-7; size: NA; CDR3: CASSLTGIYEQYF; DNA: TGTGCCAGCAGCCTGACAGGCATCTACGAGCAGTACTTC
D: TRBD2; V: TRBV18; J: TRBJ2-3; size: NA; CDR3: CASSRSFGGRAGDTQYF; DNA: TGTGCCAGCTCACGGAGTTTTGGCGGGAGGGCCGGCGATACGCAGTATTTT